These 17 T cell receptor beta chains share one sample of origin, sequenced in a study of blood T cells in healthy people across ages. A second PCR of 7 to 11 cycles used a sample-barcoded 5' primer and a J-beta primer mix. TCRdb re-called the 5' RACE reads with MiXCR, one entry per CDR3 protein. Of about 1.7 million distinct CDR3 sequences detected, 28% appear once; the ten largest clones hold 7% to 9%. Source material: blood. These receptors originate from a woman in her twenties or thirties in good health.

This sequence joins TRBV7-2 and TRBJ2-7, with D perhaps being TRBD1 or TRBD2 (5 bases each). The CDR3 spans 15 residues. The V end was cut by 1 base, the J end by 2 bases, with 12 bases between. Germline V gene lookup returns CDR1 SGHTA and CDR2 FQGNSA. The CDR3 DNA follows: TGTGCCAGCAGCTTAGGAGGGGCAAACCCCTACGAGCAGTACTTC. This translates into CASSLGGANPYEQYF.

On this clonotype itself: This may be a read error: a much more frequent sequence differs by one nucleotide. This rearrangement joins TRBV12-3 or TRBV12-4 to TRBJ1-6; maybe TRBD1 (6 bases). This CDR3 has 16 residues. The DNA for the CDR3 is TGTACCAGCAGCTTGGGGGCCCCACTCCTGGGATCACCCCTCCACTTT. Translation gives CTSSLGAPLLGSPLHF.

This clonotype was detected many times. This sequence joins TRBV24-1 and TRBJ1-2, with TRBD1 as a possible D gene (5 bases). The germline V gene encodes CDR1 KGHDR and CDR2 SFDVKD. Trimming took 3 bases from V and 5 from J, leaving 12 bases between them. The CDR3 has 14 amino acids. The CDR3 is CATSDVQGRYGYTF. Here the CDR3 DNA reads TGTGCCACCAGTGATGTCCAGGGTCGGTATGGCTACACCTTC.

In this sample, this clonotype turned up a few times. The chain joins TRBV7-9 to TRBJ2-2, with 8 positions matching TRBD1. Germline CDR1 SEHNR, CDR2 FQNEAQ (reference sequence). V lost 5 bases to trimming and J lost 1 base; unmatched junction nucleotides: 3. There are 15 residues in the CDR3. The CDR3 here is CASSRGQGNTGELFF. The CDR3 region has the DNA TGTGCCAGCAGCCGCGGACAGGGGAACACCGGGGAGCTGTTTTTT.

V and J are TRBV20-1 and TRBJ2-5, with 11 bases lining up with TRBD2. The CDR3 is made up of 14 amino acids. J lost 1 base, V lost 5 bases, and 3 bases had no gene match. In germline, CDR1 is DFQATT, CDR2 SNEGSKA (reference sequence). The CDR3 DNA reads TGCAGTGCTTTCGGGACTAGCGGCCAAGAGACCCAGTACTTC. It specifies CSAFGTSGQETQYF.

This clonotype showed up just a few times. The chain joins TRBV7-2 to TRBJ2-3; 12 bases map to TRBD2. CDR1 and CDR2 (germline): SGHTA, FQGNSA. The CDR3 is made up of 17 amino acids. J was trimmed by 5 bases and V by 5 bases; bases with no gene match: 11. The CDR3 protein is CASSPGLAGGQGDTQYF. For the CDR3, the DNA is TGTGCCAGCAGCCCCGGGCTAGCGGGAGGGCAGGGAGATACGCAGTATTTT.

This clonotype was recorded many times. J is TRBJ2-7 and V is TRBV10-3; D is uncertain. Deletions cut 0 bases from V and 2 bases from J, with 11 bases between. Germline values: CDR1 ENHRY, CDR2 SYGVKD. This CDR3 comprises 15 residues. The chain's CDR3 is CAISESLGGTYEQYF. Written as DNA, the CDR3 is TGTGCCATCAGTGAGTCCTTAGGCGGAACCTACGAGCAGTACTTC.

There are many counts of this clonotype. The V and J genes are TRBV10-3 and TRBJ2-5; no clear D. Trimming pared 4 bases from V and 5 bases from J, leaving 11 bases between. Germline CDR1 reads ENHRY; CDR2 reads SYGVKD. The CDR3 has 13 residues. The CDR3 spells CAISADPKETQYF. The DNA for the CDR3 is TGTGCCATCAGTGCAGACCCCAAGGAGACCCAGTACTTC.

The V gene is TRBV5-1, the J gene TRBJ1-5, with TRBD1 matching 10 bases. With 2 bases clipped from V and 7 bases from J, the junction kept 6 bases outside the gene matches. CDR3 length equals 15 residues. CDR1 is SGHRS and CDR2 is YFSETQ in the germline V gene. CDR3 amino acids: CASSFTTGGEQPQHF. CDR3 coding DNA: TGCGCCAGCAGCTTTACGACAGGGGGCGAGCAGCCCCAGCATTTT.

This clonotype was detected only a few times. The junction does not match germline at one end; this may be a read error. The rearrangement links TRBV5-1 to TRBJ1-1; 9 nucleotides line up with TRBD1. The germline CDR1 and CDR2 sequences are SGHRS and YFSETQ. This CDR3 spans 15 amino acids. CDR3 sequence reads: CASSLQGARNTEAFF. The CDR3 DNA sequence: TGTGCCAGCAGCTTACAGGGGGCGAGGAACACTGAAGCTTTCTTT.

This clonotype was observed a handful of times. This chain uses TRBV7-7 with TRBJ2-4, with D uncertain. V shed 5 bases and J shed 13 bases, with 21 bases lying between them. There are 14 residues in the CDR3. Germline loops: CDR1 SSHAT, CDR2 FNYEAQ (reference sequence). CDR3 coding DNA: TGTGCCAGCAGCAACAACGGCGCACACAATGAGCAGTACTTC. Its protein is CASSNNGAHNEQYF. The whole variable domain, remainder taken from reference TRBV7-7 and TRBJ2-4, is GAGVSQSPRYKVTKRGQDVTLRCDPISSHATLYWYQQALGQGPEFLTYFNYEAQPDKSGLPSDRFSAERPEGSISTLTIQRTEQRDSAMYRCASSNNGAHNEQYFGAGTRLSVL.

This clonotype was seen only a few times. Its ends do not fully match the called genes, so a read error is possible. V gene TRBV7-2 combines with J gene TRBJ1-1, with D uncertain. The CDR3 totals 14 residues. Per the germline V gene, CDR1 is SGHTA and CDR2 is FQGNSA. CDR3 residues: CASSLGATNAEAFF. As DNA, the CDR3 is TGTGCCAGCAGCTTAGGGGCCACGAACGCTGAAGCTTTCTTT.

This clonotype was seen a few times. The rearrangement uses TRBV24-1 and TRBJ2-5; 8 positions agree with TRBD2. The CDR3 runs to 17 residues. Germline V gene data show CDR1 as KGHDR and CDR2 as SFDVKD. V was pared by 4 bases and J by 5 bases, with 14 bases of the junction left unmatched. Here the CDR3 DNA reads TGTGCCACCAGTGAAGCCGAGGGAGCGGGGGCGAGCGAGACCCAGTACTTC. Translating it yields CATSEAEGAGASETQYF.

The chain is built from TRBV14 and TRBJ2-4; 8 bases are shared with TRBD2. This CDR3 is 14 amino acids long. Germline CDR1 and CDR2: SGHDN and FVKESK. The V gene end was trimmed by 3 bases and the J gene end by 13 bases; junction bases not matched to a gene: 11. The CDR3 protein is CASSQIGGGNEQYF. CDR3 DNA sequence: TGTGCCAGCAGCCAGATCGGGGGGGGGAATGAGCAGTACTTC. The variable domain in full, with the rest retrieved from reference TRBV14 and TRBJ2-4, is EAGVTQFPSHSVIEKGQTVTLRCDPISGHDNLYWYRRVMGKEIKFLLHFVKESKQDESGMPNNRFLAERTGGTYSTLKVQPAELEDSGVYFCASSQIGGGNEQYFGAGTRLSVL.

This clonotype was recorded many times. J is TRBJ2-5 and V is TRBV10-1; possible D gene TRBD2, 5 bases. This CDR3 region has 14 residues. In germline, CDR1 is WNHNN, CDR2 SYGVQD (reference sequence). Trimming removed 3 bases at V and 3 bases at J, with 11 bases between. CDR3: CASSDRGLEETQYF. CDR3 nucleotide sequence: TGCGCCAGCAGTGACCGGGGTCTTGAAGAGACCCAGTACTTC.

In its sample, this clonotype was seen once. This clone may be a read error of a much larger clone one base away. J is TRBJ2-5 and V is TRBV5-4; TRBD2 is a possible D gene (5 bases). Germline lookup yields CDR1 SGHNT and CDR2 YYREEE (reference sequence). The CDR3 spans 15 residues. For the CDR3, the DNA is TGTGCCGGCAGCCAAGAAAGTATAGAGCGGGAGACCCAGTACTTC. As protein: CAGSQESIERETQYF.

A note on this clonotype: A much larger clone lies one base from this, so it may be a read error. The chain joins TRBV7-3 to TRBJ1-2; the D gene is possibly TRBD1 (5 bases). Germline CDR1 and CDR2: SGHTA and FQGTGA. CDR3 size: 17 residues. This CDR3 is CASGLTTSGTPNYGYTF. Here the CDR3 DNA reads TGTGCCAGCGGCTTAACCACCTCAGGGACCCCTAACTATGGCTACACCTTC.